Listed here are 2 T cell receptor beta chains from one sample, sequenced in a study of Ad26.COV2.S vaccination and SARS-CoV-2 variants. Using immunoSEQ multiplex PCR, the repertoire was profiled, and TCRdb retains in-frame clones only, with some absent. The sample lists about 390,000 clones, roughly nine tenths occurring once. Sample treatment: around 19 received Ad26.COV2.S at low or high dose, single or two shots; about 5 received placebo; per-sample allocation not given. Collection of the samples took place on day 63 after the first injection of vaccine or placebo. The sample here was peripheral blood, taken in a trial of Ad26.COV2.S vaccine versus placebo. These receptors originate from a person between 18 and 65 years old who received the Ad26.COV2.S COVID-19 vaccine or a placebo.

The J gene is TRBJ2-7, the V gene TRBV7-9, with 8 bases lining up with TRBD1. The trim removed 4 bases at V and 0 bases at J, leaving 2 bases unmatched. CDR3 length: 14 amino acids. CDR1 and CDR2 from the germline V gene are SEHNR and FQNEAQ (reference sequence). CDR3 region: CASSYRGDSYEQYF. CDR3 bases: TGTGCCAGCAGCTACAGGGGGGACTCCTACGAGCAGTACTTC.

About this clone itself: The same CDR3 arises from other DNA sequences in this sample as well. This CDR3 is CASSELAGGQNEQFF. DNA of the CDR3: TGTGCCAGCAGTGAACTAGCGGGGGGCCAGAATGAGCAGTTCTTC. This sequence joins TRBV25-1 and TRBJ2-1; 11 nucleotides align to TRBD2. CDR1 is MGHDK and CDR2 is SYGVNS in the germline V gene. Germline trimming cut 2 bases from V and 7 bases from J; bases unmatched to any gene: 4. The length of the CDR3 is 15 residues.